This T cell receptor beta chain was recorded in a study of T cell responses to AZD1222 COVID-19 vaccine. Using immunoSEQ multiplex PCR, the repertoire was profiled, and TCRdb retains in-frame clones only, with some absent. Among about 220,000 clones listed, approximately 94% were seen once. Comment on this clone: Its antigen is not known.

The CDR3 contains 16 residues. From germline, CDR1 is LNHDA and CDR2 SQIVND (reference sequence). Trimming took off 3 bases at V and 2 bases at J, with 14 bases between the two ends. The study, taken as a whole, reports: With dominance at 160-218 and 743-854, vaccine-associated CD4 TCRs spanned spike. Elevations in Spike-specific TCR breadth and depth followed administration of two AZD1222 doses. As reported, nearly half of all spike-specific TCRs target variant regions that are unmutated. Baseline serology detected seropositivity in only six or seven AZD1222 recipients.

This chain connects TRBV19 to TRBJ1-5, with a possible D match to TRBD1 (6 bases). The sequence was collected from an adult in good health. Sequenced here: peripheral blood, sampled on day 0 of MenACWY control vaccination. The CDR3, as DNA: TGTGCCAGTAGTATTAAAGGGGGATCCGGCAATCAGCCCCAGCATTTT. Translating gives CASSIKGGSGNQPQHF.